This T cell receptor (beta chain) was recovered during a study of cytotoxic CD8 clonotypes in ibrutinib-treated CLL. Overall study context: There were, on average, about 260,000 productive templates and 94,082 productive rearrangements per sample.

The study, taken as a whole, reports: Once treatment began, public clonotypes, which were uncommon, contracted or stayed stable.

The data were produced by immunoSEQ multiplex PCR, yet TCRdb's version contains in-frame clones alone and is incomplete. The sample comprises 85,000 or so clones, 70% to 80% of which are singletons, and 4% to 5.5% rests with the top ten. This clone was counted at least ten times. Its antigen is not known. The germline V gene has CDR1 SGHRS and CDR2 YFSETQ. V was clipped by 4 bases and J by 9 bases, with 14 bases between them. The CDR3 consists of 14 residues. The source material was PBMCs, sampled after 12 months of ibrutinib treatment. The chain combines TRBV5-1 with TRBJ1-6; TRBD1 might be the D (6 bases). This clonotype was sampled from a human donor with chronic lymphocytic leukemia. This chain's CDR3 is CASSREEGGSPLHF. In nucleotides, the CDR3 is TGCGCCAGCAGCAGAGAGGAAGGGGGTTCACCCCTCCACTTT.